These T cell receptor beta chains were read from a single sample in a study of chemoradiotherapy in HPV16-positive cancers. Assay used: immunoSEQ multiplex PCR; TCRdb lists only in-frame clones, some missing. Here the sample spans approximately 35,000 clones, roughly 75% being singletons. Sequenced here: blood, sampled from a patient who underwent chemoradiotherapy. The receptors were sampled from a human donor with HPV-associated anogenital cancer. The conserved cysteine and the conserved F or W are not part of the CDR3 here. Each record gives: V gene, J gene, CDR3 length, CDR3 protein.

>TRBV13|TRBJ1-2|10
ASSRQGEGYT
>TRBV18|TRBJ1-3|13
ASSPVKGPGNTIY
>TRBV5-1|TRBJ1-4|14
ASSLARTGSSEKLF
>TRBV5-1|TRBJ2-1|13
ASSLGVAGGHEQF
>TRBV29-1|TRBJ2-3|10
SVLAGGDTQY
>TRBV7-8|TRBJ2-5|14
ASSLSPPNSGGAHY
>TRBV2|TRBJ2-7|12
ASSGDLSSYEQY
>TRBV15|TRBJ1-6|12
ATTTTGGNSPLH
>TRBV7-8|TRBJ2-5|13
ASSSDPGEDRTQY
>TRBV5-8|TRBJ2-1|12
ASSFWIGPHEQF
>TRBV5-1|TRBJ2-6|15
ASSLVTSGSGANVLT
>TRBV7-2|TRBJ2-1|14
ASSALVGGGINEQF
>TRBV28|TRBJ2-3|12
ASSLTQGRGTQY
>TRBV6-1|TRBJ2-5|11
ASRTGGLGTQY
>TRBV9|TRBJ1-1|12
ASTPTGETAEAF
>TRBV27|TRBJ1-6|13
ASSLFKGWNSPLH
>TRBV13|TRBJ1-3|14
ASSLGTGLNGNTIY
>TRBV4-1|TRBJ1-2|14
ASSHQMTQGYYGYT
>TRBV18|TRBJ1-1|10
ASSRIGSEAF
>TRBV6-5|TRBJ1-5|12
ASSTDWSNQPQH
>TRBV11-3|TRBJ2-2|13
ASSKQGGNTGELF
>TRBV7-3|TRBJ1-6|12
ASSKGLFNSPLH
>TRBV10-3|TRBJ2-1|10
AISGGPSEQF
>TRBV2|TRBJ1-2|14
ASSSWGVAGNYGYT
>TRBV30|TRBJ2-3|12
AWREGVNTDTQY
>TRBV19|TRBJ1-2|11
ASSSQGAGGYT
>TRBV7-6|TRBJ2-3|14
ASSPASGIPTDTQY
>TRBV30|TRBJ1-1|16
AWSYRTRQILGDTEAF
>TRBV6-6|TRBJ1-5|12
ASSYLGSNQPQH
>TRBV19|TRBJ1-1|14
ASTHRGTLGTTEAF
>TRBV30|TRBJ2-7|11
AWSGDSSYEQY
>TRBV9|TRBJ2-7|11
ASSSRDTVEQY
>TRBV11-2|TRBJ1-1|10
ASSLVGHEAF
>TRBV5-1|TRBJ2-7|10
ASSYSGYEQY
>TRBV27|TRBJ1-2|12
ASSPSDRGPGYT
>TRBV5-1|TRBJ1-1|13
ASSRSAGTETEAF
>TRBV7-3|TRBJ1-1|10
ASSGGGTEAF
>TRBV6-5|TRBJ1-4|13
ASTSLGGGDEKLF
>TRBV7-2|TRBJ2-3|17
ASSSRPAGGPGFTDTQY
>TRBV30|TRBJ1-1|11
AWSVGTGTEAF
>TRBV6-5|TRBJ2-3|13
ASSPAGLAGAWQY
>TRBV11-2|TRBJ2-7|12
ASSLMARDYEQY